One sample yielded the 22 T cell receptor beta chains listed below, sequenced in a study of T cells in localized non-small cell lung cancer. Only in-frame clones appear in the TCRdb table, and some are missing; sequencing was by immunoSEQ multiplex PCR. The sample carries tens of thousands of clones, roughly 90% recorded once. This specimen consisted of PBMCs, obtained before any cancer treatment. These receptors were taken from a woman aged 35-75 years with stage II lung adenocarcinoma.

The chain recombines TRBV5-8 with TRBJ2-5; D remains ambiguous. Trimming removed 1 base from V and 0 bases from J, with 7 bases in between. The CDR3 contains 14 residues. The V gene's germline CDR1 is SGHTS and CDR2 YDEGEE. The CDR3 is CASSLKGYQETQYF. The CDR3 DNA reads TGTGCCAGCAGCTTGAAAGGGTACCAAGAGACCCAGTACTTC. Based on the CDR3 plus reference TRBV5-8 and TRBJ2-5, the full variable domain is EAGVTQSPTHLIKTRGQQATLRCSPISGHTSVYWYQQALGLGLQFLLWYDEGEERNRGNFPPRFSGRQFPNYSSELNVNALELEDSALYLCASSLKGYQETQYFGPGTRLLVL.

The chain uses TRBV7-9 and TRBJ1-5; weak D call: TRBD1 (5 bases). CDR3 size: 15 residues. Germline V gene data show CDR1 as SEHNR and CDR2 as FQNEAQ (reference sequence). V was pared by 2 bases and J by 5 bases, with 13 bases between. The CDR3 bases are TGTGCCAGCAGCTTACCAGGGAGCGCGGATCAGCCCCAGCATTTT. As protein: CASSLPGSADQPQHF.

This chain joins TRBV7-2 and TRBJ2-7, with TRBD1 matching over 7 bases. CDR3 length equals 15 residues. The trim removed 3 bases at V and 2 bases at J, leaving 7 bases unmatched. Germline V gene lookup returns CDR1 SGHTA and CDR2 FQGNSA. The CDR3 is CASSFWADRAYEQYF. In nucleotides, the CDR3 is TGTGCCAGCAGCTTTTGGGCCGACAGGGCCTACGAGCAGTACTTC.

This chain joins TRBV5-6 and TRBJ1-1, with D possibly matching TRBD1 (6 bases). The CDR3 length is 15 residues. V was cut by 4 bases and J by 4 bases, with 17 bases left in between. Per the germline V gene, CDR1 is SGHDT and CDR2 is YYEEEE. The CDR3 sequence is CASSPLGGGVTEAFF. In DNA form, the CDR3 reads TGTGCCAGCAGCCCATTGGGAGGGGGAGTCACTGAAGCTTTCTTT.

This clone was picked up a small number of times. The V call is TRBV7-9, the J call TRBJ2-1; 7 nucleotides agree with TRBD2. The CDR3 consists of 14 residues. CDR1 SEHNR and CDR2 FQNEAQ come from the germline V gene (reference sequence). Trimming removed 7 bases from V and 3 bases from J; junction bases left unmatched: 6. The CDR3 loop is CASTPSGVYNEQFF. CDR3 DNA: TGTGCCAGCACCCCGAGCGGGGTCTACAATGAGCAGTTCTTC.

The chain carries TRBV27 and TRBJ2-3; weak D call: TRBD1 (6 bases). V lost 8 bases, J lost 3 bases, and 15 bases lay in between. This CDR3 spans 14 amino acids. Germline V CDR1 and CDR2: MNHEY, SMNVEV (reference sequence). This CDR3 reads CASRYTGLTDTQYF. CDR3 nucleotides: TGTGCCAGCCGCTATACAGGGTTAACAGATACGCAGTATTTT.

The J gene is TRBJ2-3, the V gene TRBV4-2; the D is unclear. V was trimmed by 0 bases and J by 4 bases, leaving 8 bases between them. The length of the CDR3 is 14 residues. Germline V CDR1 and CDR2: LGHNA, YNFKEQ. The CDR3 DNA is TGTGCCAGCAGCCAAGAAGTAGGAGCAGATACGCAGTATTTT. Its protein is CASSQEVGADTQYF.

The chain joins TRBV5-4 to TRBJ1-1, with D hard to call. Trimming removed 7 bases at V and 7 bases at J, with 17 bases between. The germline gives CDR1 SGHNT, CDR2 YYREEE (reference sequence). The CDR3 loop spans 13 amino acids. The CDR3 spells CASLGSSRSEAFF. The CDR3 DNA follows: TGTGCCAGCTTAGGGTCGTCCAGGAGTGAAGCTTTCTTT.

V and J are TRBV5-5 and TRBJ1-4; D gene ambiguous. The length of the CDR3 is 14 residues. V dropped 4 bases and J dropped 5 bases, with 12 bases sitting between them. Germline values: CDR1 SGHKS, CDR2 YYEKEE (reference sequence). The CDR3 sequence is CASSPVELNEKLFF. The CDR3 DNA sequence: TGTGCCAGCAGCCCGGTAGAGTTGAATGAAAAACTGTTTTTT.

This chain links TRBV28 with TRBJ1-1; 8 positions match TRBD1. The germline CDR1 and CDR2 sequences are MDHEN and SYDVKM. The CDR3 length is 17 residues. V shed 4 bases and J 0 bases; nucleotides not matched to a gene: 10. The CDR3 protein is CASSSLIGQGMNTEAFF. CDR3 in DNA: TGTGCCAGCAGTTCCCTTATAGGACAGGGCATGAACACTGAAGCTTTCTTT.

The genes are TRBV7-9 and TRBJ2-3; TRBD2 matches at 9 bases. J lost 4 bases, V lost 3 bases, and 2 bases had no gene match. This CDR3 region has 14 residues. Germline V gives CDR1 SEHNR, CDR2 FQNEAQ (reference sequence). CDR3 nucleotide sequence: TGTGCCAGCAGCTTCGGCGGGAGGGCAGATACGCAGTATTTT. It is translated as CASSFGGRADTQYF.

This chain connects TRBV2 to TRBJ1-1, with TRBD1 matching over 8 bases. J lost 7 bases, V lost 6 bases, and 10 bases had no gene match. Germline CDR1 reads SNHLY; CDR2 reads FYNNEI. The CDR3 sequence is 14 residues long. As DNA, the CDR3 is TGTGCCAGCAGAACCGGCCAGGGGGCAGGTGAAGCTTTCTTT. It specifies CASRTGQGAGEAFF.

This clone was found once. The chain employs TRBV28 and TRBJ1-2, with 8 bases lining up with TRBD1. Germline CDR1 and CDR2: MDHEN and SYDVKM. After removal of 2 bases from V and 8 bases from J, the junction contained 19 bases not matched to a gene. The CDR3 runs to 18 residues. The CDR3 reads CASSLPPRPVQGARGYTF. DNA of the CDR3: TGTGCCAGCAGTTTACCCCCAAGACCGGTCCAGGGGGCCCGGGGCTACACCTTC.

This clone was recorded only once. The chain uses TRBV7-9 and TRBJ1-5; TRBD1 might be the D (6 bases). The CDR3 extends over 17 amino acids. V lost 0 bases and J 3 bases, leaving 15 bases between the germline ends. CDR1 is SEHNR, CDR2 FQNEAQ, per germline (reference sequence). The CDR3 reads CASSLAHHREINQPQHF. The DNA for the CDR3 is TGTGCCAGCAGCTTAGCGCATCACAGGGAGATCAATCAGCCCCAGCATTTT.

J is TRBJ1-1 and V is TRBV10-2; 8 nucleotides agree with TRBD1. Per the germline V gene, CDR1 is WSHSY and CDR2 is SAAADI. The CDR3 loop spans 14 amino acids. Trimming removed 1 base from V and 4 bases from J; junction bases left unmatched: 2. The CDR3 here is CASSELTGVTEAFF. DNA for the CDR3: TGCGCCAGCAGTGAGTTGACAGGGGTCACTGAAGCTTTCTTT.

This clone was counted between two and nine times. V is TRBV6-5 and J is TRBJ1-2, with 9 bases fitting TRBD1. The CDR3 is made up of 14 amino acids. Trimming removed 6 bases from V and 8 bases from J; junction bases left unmatched: 10. Germline CDR1 MNHEY, CDR2 SVGAGI. CDR3 loop: CASRWGQGVRGYTF. CDR3 coding DNA: TGTGCCAGCAGGTGGGGACAGGGAGTAAGAGGCTACACCTTC.

The CDR3 DNA reads TGTGCCAGCAGCTTACTGGGGCGGGAGGGCCGCATCACCGGGGAGCTGTTTTTT. Residues: CASSLLGREGRITGELFF. The chain combines TRBV7-6 with TRBJ2-2; TRBD2 matches at 9 bases. The germline V gene encodes CDR1 SGHVS and CDR2 FNYEAQ. V shed 2 bases, J shed 4 bases, and the junction held 11 bases outside the gene matches. The CDR3 spans 18 residues. Filled out from reference TRBV7-6 and TRBJ2-2, the complete variable domain reads GAGVSQSPRYKVTKRGQDVALRCDPISGHVSLYWYRQALGQGPEFLTYFNYEAQQDKSGLPNDRFSAERPEGSISTLTIQRTEQRDSAMYRCASSLLGREGRITGELFFGEGSRLTVL.

V usage is TRBV5-6 and J usage is TRBJ2-3; 8 bases fit TRBD2. Germline V CDR1 and CDR2: SGHDT, YYEEEE. This CDR3 comprises 16 residues. Trimming at V came to 3 bases and at J to 0 bases, leaving 6 bases not matched to a gene. The CDR3 DNA is TGTGCCAGCAGCTACCAGCGGGAGCTTAGCACAGATACGCAGTATTTT. Protein: CASSYQRELSTDTQYF.

The chain links TRBV7-9 to TRBJ2-1, with 9 positions matching TRBD1. The CDR3 is 15 amino acids. J lost 7 bases, V lost 5 bases, and 9 bases had no gene match. The germline CDR1 and CDR2 sequences are SEHNR and FQNEAQ (reference sequence). The CDR3 sequence: CASSALQGAQNEQFF. CDR3 sequence (DNA): TGTGCCAGCAGCGCCCTACAGGGGGCGCAGAATGAGCAGTTCTTC.

V and J are TRBV28 and TRBJ2-4, with D unresolved. V dropped 3 bases and J dropped 0 bases, with 9 bases sitting between them. The CDR3 consists of 15 residues. From germline, CDR1 is MDHEN and CDR2 SYDVKM. CDR3 in amino acids: CASSFWATAKNIQYF. Here the CDR3 DNA reads TGTGCCAGCAGTTTTTGGGCCACAGCCAAAAACATTCAGTACTTC.

This clone was counted a few times. V is TRBV28 and J is TRBJ2-5; D gene uncertain. CDR3 length: 13 residues. Germline V lookup: CDR1 MDHEN, CDR2 SYDVKM. V was pared by 3 bases and J by 4 bases, with 9 bases between. As DNA, the CDR3 is TGTGCCAGCAGTTTGCAGAGGCCAGAGACCCAGTACTTC. It codes for CASSLQRPETQYF.

The rearrangement links TRBV7-2 to TRBJ2-3; D may be TRBD1 (6 bases). V was clipped by 5 bases and J by 6 bases, with 21 bases between them. In germline, CDR1 is SGHTA, CDR2 FQGNSA. CDR3 size: 16 residues. CDR3 nucleotide sequence: TGTGCCAGCAGCCCCAACAGGGAGAGGCTGGGGGATACGCAGTATTTT. Amino acids: CASSPNRERLGDTQYF.